This T cell receptor beta chain was identified during a study of cytomegalovirus exposure and HLA in healthy donors. The CDR3 spans 15 residues. Per germline, CDR1 MNHEY and CDR2 SMNVEV (reference sequence). V shed 2 bases, J shed 3 bases, and the junction held 4 bases outside the gene matches. PCR primers comprised 60 Vbeta and 13 Jbeta primers. Under the authors' procedure: Among the unique TCR beta chains that a later analysis counted, 80 million to 100 million in all, roughly 11 million were shared. TCRdb's table, derived via immunoSEQ multiplex PCR, lists solely in-frame clones and lacks some. D and trimming were read from the DNA, whereas the V and J calls and clone size are those reported in that table. The sample lists a few hundred thousand clones; roughly 91% were seen once.

The chain joins TRBV27 to TRBJ2-1, with 7 bases aligning to TRBD2. Sequenced material: PBMCs. This receptor was obtained from a girl aged 2-10 years in good health and CMV-seronegative. CDR3 protein: CASSLGTKLYNEQFF. In nucleotides, the CDR3 is TGTGCCAGCAGTTTAGGGACTAAGCTCTACAATGAGCAGTTCTTC.